This section outlines one T cell receptor beta chain sequence together with its context. The source of the sample is a study of shared clonotypes between healthy human individuals. As defined, naive CD8 cells were CD45RO-negative and positively selected for CCR7, with terminally differentiated effector memory CD45RA+ cells excluded. Germline V gives CDR1 MNHNS, CDR2 SASEGT. Losses at the gene ends were 4 bases for V and 4 bases for J; bases not matched to a gene: 8. The CDR3 covers 16 residues. Libraries were prepared by immunoSEQ multiplex PCR; TCRdb keeps only in-frame clonotypes and omits some of them. The sample has millions of clones; about 95% are singletons.

This receptor was obtained from a young man in good health. The genes are TRBV6-1 and TRBJ2-2; 8 bases agree with TRBD1. The sequencing input was naive CD8+ T cells sorted from blood. In DNA, the CDR3 is TGTGCCAGCAGTGGAGGACAGGGTGTCATCACCGGGGAGCTGTTTTTT. Translating gives CASSGGQGVITGELFF.